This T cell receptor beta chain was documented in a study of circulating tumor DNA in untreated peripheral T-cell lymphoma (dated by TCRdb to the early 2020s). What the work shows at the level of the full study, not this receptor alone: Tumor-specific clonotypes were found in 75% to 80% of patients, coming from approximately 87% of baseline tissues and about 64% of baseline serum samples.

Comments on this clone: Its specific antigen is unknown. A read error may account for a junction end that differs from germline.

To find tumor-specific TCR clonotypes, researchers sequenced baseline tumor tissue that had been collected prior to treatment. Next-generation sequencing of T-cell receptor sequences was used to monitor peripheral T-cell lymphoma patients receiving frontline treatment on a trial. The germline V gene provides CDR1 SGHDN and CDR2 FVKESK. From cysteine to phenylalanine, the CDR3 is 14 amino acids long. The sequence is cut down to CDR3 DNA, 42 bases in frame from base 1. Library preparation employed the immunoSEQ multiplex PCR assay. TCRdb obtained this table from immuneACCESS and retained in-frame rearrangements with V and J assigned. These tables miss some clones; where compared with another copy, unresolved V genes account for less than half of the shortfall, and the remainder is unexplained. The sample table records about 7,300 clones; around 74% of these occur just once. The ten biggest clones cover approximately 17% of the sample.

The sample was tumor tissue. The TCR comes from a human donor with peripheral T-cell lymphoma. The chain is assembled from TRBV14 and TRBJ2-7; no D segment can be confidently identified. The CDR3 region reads CANSQEEGYYEQYF. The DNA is TGTGCCAACAGCCAAGAGGAAGGGTACTACGAGCAGTACTTC.